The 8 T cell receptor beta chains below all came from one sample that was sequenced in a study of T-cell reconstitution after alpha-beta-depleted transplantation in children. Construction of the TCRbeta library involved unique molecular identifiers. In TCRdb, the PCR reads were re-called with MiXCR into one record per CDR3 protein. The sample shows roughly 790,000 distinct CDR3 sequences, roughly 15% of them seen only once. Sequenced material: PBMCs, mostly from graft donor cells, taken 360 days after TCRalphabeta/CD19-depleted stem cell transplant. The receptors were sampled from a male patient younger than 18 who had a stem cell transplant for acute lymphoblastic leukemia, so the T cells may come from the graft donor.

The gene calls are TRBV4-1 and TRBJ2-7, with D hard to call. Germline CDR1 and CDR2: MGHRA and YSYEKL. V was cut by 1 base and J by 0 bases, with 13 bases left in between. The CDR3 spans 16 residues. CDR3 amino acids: CASSQVFGPYSYEQYF. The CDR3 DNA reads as TGCGCCAGCAGCCAAGTGTTTGGTCCATACTCCTACGAGCAGTACTTC.

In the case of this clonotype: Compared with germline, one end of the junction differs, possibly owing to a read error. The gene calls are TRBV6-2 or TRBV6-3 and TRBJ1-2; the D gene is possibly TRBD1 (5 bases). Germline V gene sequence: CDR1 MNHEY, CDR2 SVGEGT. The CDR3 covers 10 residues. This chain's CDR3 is CASRIRAGRF. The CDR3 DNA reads TGTGCCAGCAGGATCAGGGCGGGCCGCTTC.

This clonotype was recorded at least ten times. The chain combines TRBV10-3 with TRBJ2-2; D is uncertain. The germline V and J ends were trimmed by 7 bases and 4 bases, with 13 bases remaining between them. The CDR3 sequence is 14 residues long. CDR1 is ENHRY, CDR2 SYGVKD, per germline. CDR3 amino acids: CAITATPSTGELFF. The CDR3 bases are TGTGCCATCACCGCGACCCCTTCCACCGGGGAGCTGTTTTTT.

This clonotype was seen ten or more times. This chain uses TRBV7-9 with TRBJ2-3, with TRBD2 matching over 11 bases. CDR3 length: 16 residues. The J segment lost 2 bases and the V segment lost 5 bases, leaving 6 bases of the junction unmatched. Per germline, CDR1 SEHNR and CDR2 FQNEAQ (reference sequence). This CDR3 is CASSGGLAALTDTQYF. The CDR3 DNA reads TGTGCCAGCAGCGGGGGACTAGCGGCACTCACAGATACGCAGTATTTT.

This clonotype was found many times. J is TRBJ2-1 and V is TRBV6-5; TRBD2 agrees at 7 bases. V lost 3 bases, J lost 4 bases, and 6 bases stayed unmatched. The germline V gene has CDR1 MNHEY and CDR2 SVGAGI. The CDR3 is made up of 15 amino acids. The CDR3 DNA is TGTGCCAGCAGTTATCGACTAGCAAGTTACAATGAGCAGTTCTTC. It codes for CASSYRLASYNEQFF.

As DNA, the CDR3 is TGTGCCAGCAGTGAAGCCCGACAGGGGGTCACTGAAGCTTTCTTT. Residues: CASSEARQGVTEAFF. This chain connects TRBV6-1 to TRBJ1-1; 9 bases fit TRBD1. Trimming cost V 0 bases and J 4 bases; bases outside gene matches: 3. Germline V CDR1 and CDR2: MNHNS, SASEGT. This CDR3 region has 15 residues.

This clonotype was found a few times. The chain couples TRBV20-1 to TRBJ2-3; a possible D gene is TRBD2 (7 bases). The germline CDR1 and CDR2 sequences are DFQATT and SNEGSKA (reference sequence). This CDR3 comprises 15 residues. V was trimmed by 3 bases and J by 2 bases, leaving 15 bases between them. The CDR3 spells CSASSLGGPTDTQYF. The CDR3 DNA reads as TGCAGTGCTAGTTCTCTCGGGGGGCCCACAGATACGCAGTATTTT.

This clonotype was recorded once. CDR3 sequence (DNA): TGTGCCAGCTCACGGGAGGGCCTGGGGACTAGCACAGATACGCAGTATTTT. Protein sequence: CASSREGLGTSTDTQYF. This rearrangement joins TRBV18 to TRBJ2-3; 7 nucleotides line up with TRBD2. With V trimmed by 4 bases and J by 0 bases, 10 bases remained unmatched. Germline V gene sequence: CDR1 KGHSH, CDR2 LQKENI. The CDR3 covers 17 residues.